This entry concerns a single TCR beta chain. J lost 0 bases, V lost 6 bases, and 3 bases had no gene match. Germline loops: CDR1 SQVTM, CDR2 ANQGSEA. CDR3 length: 13 amino acids. This specimen comes from a study of healthy donors' naive CD4 and CD8 T cells. A linear amplification protocol produced the TCR libraries from around 0.55 ug of total RNA. MiXCR, run by TCRdb on the reads, gives a single entry per CDR3 protein. The repertoire includes about 180,000 distinct CDR3 sequences, about 76% of them detected once, and roughly 2.4% sits in the top ten. This sequence joins TRBV29-1 and TRBJ2-3; 7 positions agree with TRBD1. This sequence was found in a pool of human donors in good health; the sample pools cells from several healthy donors. Sequenced: naive CD4+ and CD8+ T cells sorted from blood, pooled from several donors. CDR3 amino acids: CSVADRSTDTQYF. The CDR3 nucleotides read TGCAGCGTCGCGGACAGGAGCACAGATACGCAGTATTTT.